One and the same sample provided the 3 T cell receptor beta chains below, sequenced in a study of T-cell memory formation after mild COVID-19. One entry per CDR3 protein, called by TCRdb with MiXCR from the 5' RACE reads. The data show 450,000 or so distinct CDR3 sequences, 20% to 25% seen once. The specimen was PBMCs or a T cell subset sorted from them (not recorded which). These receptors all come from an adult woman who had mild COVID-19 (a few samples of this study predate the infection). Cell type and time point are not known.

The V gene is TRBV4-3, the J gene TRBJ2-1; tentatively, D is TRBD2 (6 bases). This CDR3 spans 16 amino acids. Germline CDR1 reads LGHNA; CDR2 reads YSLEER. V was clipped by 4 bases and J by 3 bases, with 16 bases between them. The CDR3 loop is CASSLATGTFYNEQFF. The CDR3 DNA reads TGCGCCAGCAGCCTCGCGACCGGGACTTTCTACAATGAGCAGTTCTTC.

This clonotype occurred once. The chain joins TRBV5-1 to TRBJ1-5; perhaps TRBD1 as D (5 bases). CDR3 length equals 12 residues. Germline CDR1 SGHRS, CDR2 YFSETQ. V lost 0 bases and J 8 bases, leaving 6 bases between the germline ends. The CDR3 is CASSLEGEPQHF. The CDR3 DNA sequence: TGCGCCAGCAGCTTGGAAGGGGAGCCCCAGCATTTT. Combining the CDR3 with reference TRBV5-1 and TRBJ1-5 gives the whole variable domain KAGVTQTPRYLIKTRGQQVTLSCSPISGHRSVSWYQQTPGQGLQFLFEYFSETQRNKGNFPGRFSGRQFSNSRSEMNVSTLELGDSALYLCASSLEGEPQHFGDGTRLSIL.

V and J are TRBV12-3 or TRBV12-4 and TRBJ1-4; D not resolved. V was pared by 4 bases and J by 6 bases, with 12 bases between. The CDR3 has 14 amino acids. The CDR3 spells CASSSLHSDEKLFF. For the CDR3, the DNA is TGTGCCAGCAGTTCCCTTCACTCTGATGAAAAACTGTTTTTT.